The 7 T cell receptor beta chains below were found in one sample sequenced in a study of Graves' ophthalmopathy and Graves' hyperthyroidism. From RNA, the CDR3 regions of TCR beta chains were amplified and sequenced. Second-round multiplex PCR followed a first-round RT-PCR using HTBI primers. TCRdb redid the calling of the multiplex PCR reads with MiXCR, one entry per CDR3 protein. The repertoire includes 300,000 to 400,000 distinct CDR3 sequences, about a sixth of them detected once, and roughly 2.4% sits in the top ten. What was sequenced was peripheral blood. Receptors originate from an adult woman with stable Graves' hyperthyroidism.

The table lists this clonotype with many counts. The chain links TRBV3-1 to TRBJ2-5; 9 nucleotides line up with TRBD1. The V and J ends lost 4 bases and 5 bases, in that order; junction bases with no gene match: 8. The CDR3 is 15 residues long. Germline V gives CDR1 LGHDT, CDR2 YNNKEL (reference sequence). The CDR3 is CASSLGTGRVETQYF. CDR3 nucleotide sequence: TGTGCCAGCAGCCTTGGGACAGGGCGAGTGGAGACCCAGTACTTC.

In its sample, this clonotype was seen many times. V and J are TRBV15 and TRBJ1-1; 9 bases fit TRBD1. The junction had 6 bases not matched to a gene; V was cut back by 0 bases and J by 7 bases. Per the germline V gene, CDR1 is LNHNV and CDR2 is YYDKDF (reference sequence). The CDR3 length is 15 residues. CDR3 in amino acids: CATSRDGSGQGEAFF. The CDR3, as DNA: TGTGCCACCAGCAGAGATGGGTCGGGACAGGGTGAAGCTTTCTTT.

This clonotype was picked up many times. The chain recombines TRBV7-8 with TRBJ2-5; possible D gene TRBD2, 6 bases. The CDR3 is made up of 16 amino acids. The germline V gene encodes CDR1 SGHVS and CDR2 FQNEAQ. The V gene lost 0 bases and the J gene lost 5 bases, with 16 bases spanning the gap. CDR3 DNA sequence: TGTGCCAGCAGCTTAGCGGATGGGAGGAGGAAGGAGACCCAGTACTTC. Residues: CASSLADGRRKETQYF.

The sample holds many counts of this clonotype. The CDR3 region has the DNA TGTGCCAGCGAAGAAGGACAGGGCCCATCCTACGAGCAGTACTTC. The encoded protein is CASEEGQGPSYEQYF. The rearrangement joins TRBV6-2 or TRBV6-3 to TRBJ2-7; 8 nucleotides align to TRBD1. Per germline, CDR1 MNHEY and CDR2 SVGEGT. With V trimmed by 8 bases and J by 1 base, 10 bases remained unmatched. The length of the CDR3 is 15 residues.

The chain has TRBV29-1 and TRBJ2-2, with TRBD1 identical over 8 bases. The CDR3 runs 14 residues. V lost 7 bases, J lost 4 bases, and 8 bases stayed unmatched. Germline V gives CDR1 SQVTM, CDR2 ANQGSEA. CDR3 amino acids: CSATDRAGTGELFF. For the CDR3, the DNA is TGCAGCGCTACGGACAGGGCGGGCACCGGGGAGCTGTTTTTT.

There are many counts of this clonotype. V is TRBV10-3 and J is TRBJ2-7; TRBD1 agrees at 10 bases. The CDR3 is 16 amino acids. Germline V gene sequence: CDR1 ENHRY, CDR2 SYGVKD. J lost 3 bases, V lost 6 bases, and 11 bases had no gene match. CDR3 DNA sequence: TGTGCCATCAGCCAGCCCGGGACAGGGGTAAACTACGAGCAGTACTTC. It codes for CAISQPGTGVNYEQYF.

This clonotype was seen repeatedly, ten times or more. The gene calls are TRBV30 and TRBJ1-1; D might be TRBD1 (6 bases). CDR1 is GTSNPN, CDR2 SVGIG, per germline (reference sequence). This CDR3 spans 11 amino acids. V was cut by 5 bases and J by 8 bases, with 12 bases left in between. CDR3 nucleotide sequence: TGTGCCTGGGCTCGGACAGCAGAAGCTTTCTTT. Translation: CAWARTAEAFF.